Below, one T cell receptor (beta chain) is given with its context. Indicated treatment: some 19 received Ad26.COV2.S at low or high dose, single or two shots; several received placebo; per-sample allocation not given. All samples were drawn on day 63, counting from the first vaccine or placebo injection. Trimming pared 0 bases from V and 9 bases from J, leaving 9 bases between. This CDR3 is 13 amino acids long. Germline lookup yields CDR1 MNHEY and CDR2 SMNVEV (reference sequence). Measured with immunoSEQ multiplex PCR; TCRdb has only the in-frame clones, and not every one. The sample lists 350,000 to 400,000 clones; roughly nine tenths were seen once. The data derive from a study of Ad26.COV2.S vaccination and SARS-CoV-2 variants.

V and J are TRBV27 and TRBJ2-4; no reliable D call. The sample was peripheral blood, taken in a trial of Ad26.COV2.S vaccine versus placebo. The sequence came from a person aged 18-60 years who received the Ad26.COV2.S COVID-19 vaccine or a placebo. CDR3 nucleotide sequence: TGTGCCAGCAGTTTATCTGCGCCGGGCATTCAGTACTTC. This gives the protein CASSLSAPGIQYF.